This T cell receptor (beta chain) originates from a study of control samples from healthy donors and cancer patients. CDR1 SGHAT and CDR2 FQNNGV come from the germline V gene. This CDR3 spans 13 amino acids. J lost 3 bases, V lost 3 bases, and 0 bases had no gene match. Only in-frame clones appear in the TCRdb table, and some are missing; sequencing was by immunoSEQ multiplex PCR. The sample records roughly 90,000 clones, about 92% being singletons. The rearrangement links TRBV11-2 to TRBJ1-1; 8 bases line up with TRBD1. This sequence was found in a woman aged 25 to 39 in good health. Sequencing used blood. The CDR3 sequence is CASSLDRDTEAFF. The CDR3 nucleotides are TGTGCCAGCAGCTTGGACAGGGACACTGAAGCTTTCTTT.